This entry is about one T cell receptor beta chain. The data stem from a study of cytomegalovirus exposure and HLA in healthy donors. CDR1 is LNHNV, CDR2 YYDKDF, per germline (reference sequence). The CDR3 runs 15 residues. Trimming removed 1 base from V and 2 bases from J; junction bases left unmatched: 4. This table comes from immunoSEQ multiplex PCR, and its TCRdb copy is limited to in-frame clones, with some not included. The sample lists roughly 120,000 clones, 85% to 90% occurring once. The origin of this receptor is a woman in her twenties or thirties in good health and CMV-seronegative. V is TRBV15 and J is TRBJ2-5; 7 nucleotides align to TRBD2. Sequencing input: PBMCs. The CDR3 loop is CATSRVASGQETQYF. The CDR3 DNA reads TGTGCCACCAGCAGAGTGGCTAGCGGACAAGAGACCCAGTACTTC.